The 10 T cell receptor beta chains presented below share a single source sample, sequenced in a study of blood T cell repertoires in COVID-19. Clones were read by immunoSEQ multiplex PCR, and TCRdb kept only the in-frame ones, dropping some. The sample gives some 200,000 clones, 80% to 90% of which show up once; 0.7% to 0.95% is in the top ten. Sequencing was carried out using peripheral blood. Every receptor here comes from a woman between 65 and 79 years old with acute or convalescent COVID-19.

V is TRBV5-1 and J is TRBJ2-7, with TRBD1 identical over 8 bases. Germline lookup yields CDR1 SGHRS and CDR2 YFSETQ. The CDR3 totals 15 residues. The trim removed 2 bases at V and 6 bases at J, leaving 10 bases unmatched. The CDR3 DNA reads TGCGCCAGCAGCTTTCAGGGGGCCGCTTTTACCGAGCAGTACTTC. It is translated as CASSFQGAAFTEQYF.

The chain couples TRBV5-1 to TRBJ2-2; tentative D call: TRBD1 (6 bases). Germline CDR1 reads SGHRS; CDR2 reads YFSETQ. This CDR3 has 16 amino acids. V lost 6 bases, J lost 0 bases, and 15 bases lay in between. The CDR3 sequence: CASTMQGFANTGELFF. DNA of the CDR3: TGCGCCAGCACGATGCAGGGGTTCGCGAACACCGGGGAGCTGTTTTTT.

The V call is TRBV10-3, the J call TRBJ1-1; D might be TRBD1 (5 bases). Germline V gives CDR1 ENHRY, CDR2 SYGVKD. Trimming took off 0 bases at V and 4 bases at J, with 9 bases between the two ends. CDR3 length equals 14 residues. The CDR3 DNA reads as TGTGCCATCAGTGAGTCGGGGGGTAGCACTGAAGCTTTCTTT. Its protein is CAISESGGSTEAFF.

This clone was found a few times. V usage is TRBV9 and J usage is TRBJ2-5, with D possibly TRBD2 on 5 matching bases. In germline, CDR1 is SGDLS, CDR2 YYNGEE. V was cut by 3 bases and J by 4 bases, with 13 bases left in between. The CDR3 is made up of 14 amino acids. CDR3: CASSDRGIGETQYF. As DNA, the CDR3 is TGTGCCAGCAGCGACCGGGGAATCGGAGAGACCCAGTACTTC.

This chain uses TRBV15 with TRBJ2-7, with D maybe TRBD1 (5 bases). V lost 0 bases to trimming and J lost 5 bases, with 11 bases between them. The CDR3 is 14 residues long. Per germline, CDR1 LNHNV and CDR2 YYDKDF (reference sequence). DNA for the CDR3: TGTGCCACCAGCAGAGATCGAGTAGGGGACGAGCAGTACTTC. This gives the protein CATSRDRVGDEQYF.

The chain has TRBV7-9 and TRBJ2-7; no clear D. The V gene lost 5 bases and the J gene lost 3 bases, with 11 bases spanning the gap. CDR1 and CDR2 (germline): SEHNR, FQNEAQ (reference sequence). This CDR3 region has 13 residues. DNA of the CDR3: TGTGCCAGCAGCCGGATTAACTACTACGAGCAGTACTTC. Translated: CASSRINYYEQYF.

The chain joins TRBV28 to TRBJ1-1; D perhaps matches TRBD1 (6 bases). This CDR3 comprises 14 residues. Germline V CDR1 and CDR2: MDHEN, SYDVKM. Trimming removed 6 bases at V and 4 bases at J, with 15 bases between. CDR3 in DNA: TGTGCCAGCAGCCAAGCGGGGGGCCCCACTGAAGCTTTCTTT. This sequence encodes CASSQAGGPTEAFF.

The J gene is TRBJ2-7, the V gene TRBV4-1; D remains unclear. The V end was cut by 0 bases, the J end by 1 base, with 10 bases between. Germline CDR1 MGHRA, CDR2 YSYEKL. The CDR3 has 15 residues. Written as DNA, the CDR3 is TGCGCCAGCAGCCAAGATTCTCTCGGGTCCTACGAGCAGTACTTC. As protein: CASSQDSLGSYEQYF.

This chain joins TRBV27 and TRBJ1-6; D not resolved. Germline-derived CDR1 and CDR2 are MNHEY and SMNVEV (reference sequence). There are 14 residues in the CDR3. Trimming took 3 bases from V and 5 from J, leaving 8 bases between them. The CDR3 protein is CASSLWADNSPLHF. The CDR3 coding sequence is TGTGCCAGCAGTTTGTGGGCCGATAATTCACCCCTCCACTTT.

This chain links TRBV6-5 with TRBJ2-4; D may be TRBD2 (5 bases). Germline V gene data show CDR1 as MNHEY and CDR2 as SVGAGI. This CDR3 is 14 amino acids long. V was cut by 5 bases and J by 2 bases, with 10 bases left in between. CDR3 sequence reads: CASSLDGTKNIQYF. The CDR3 coding sequence is TGTGCCAGCAGTCTGGACGGGACCAAAAACATTCAGTACTTC.